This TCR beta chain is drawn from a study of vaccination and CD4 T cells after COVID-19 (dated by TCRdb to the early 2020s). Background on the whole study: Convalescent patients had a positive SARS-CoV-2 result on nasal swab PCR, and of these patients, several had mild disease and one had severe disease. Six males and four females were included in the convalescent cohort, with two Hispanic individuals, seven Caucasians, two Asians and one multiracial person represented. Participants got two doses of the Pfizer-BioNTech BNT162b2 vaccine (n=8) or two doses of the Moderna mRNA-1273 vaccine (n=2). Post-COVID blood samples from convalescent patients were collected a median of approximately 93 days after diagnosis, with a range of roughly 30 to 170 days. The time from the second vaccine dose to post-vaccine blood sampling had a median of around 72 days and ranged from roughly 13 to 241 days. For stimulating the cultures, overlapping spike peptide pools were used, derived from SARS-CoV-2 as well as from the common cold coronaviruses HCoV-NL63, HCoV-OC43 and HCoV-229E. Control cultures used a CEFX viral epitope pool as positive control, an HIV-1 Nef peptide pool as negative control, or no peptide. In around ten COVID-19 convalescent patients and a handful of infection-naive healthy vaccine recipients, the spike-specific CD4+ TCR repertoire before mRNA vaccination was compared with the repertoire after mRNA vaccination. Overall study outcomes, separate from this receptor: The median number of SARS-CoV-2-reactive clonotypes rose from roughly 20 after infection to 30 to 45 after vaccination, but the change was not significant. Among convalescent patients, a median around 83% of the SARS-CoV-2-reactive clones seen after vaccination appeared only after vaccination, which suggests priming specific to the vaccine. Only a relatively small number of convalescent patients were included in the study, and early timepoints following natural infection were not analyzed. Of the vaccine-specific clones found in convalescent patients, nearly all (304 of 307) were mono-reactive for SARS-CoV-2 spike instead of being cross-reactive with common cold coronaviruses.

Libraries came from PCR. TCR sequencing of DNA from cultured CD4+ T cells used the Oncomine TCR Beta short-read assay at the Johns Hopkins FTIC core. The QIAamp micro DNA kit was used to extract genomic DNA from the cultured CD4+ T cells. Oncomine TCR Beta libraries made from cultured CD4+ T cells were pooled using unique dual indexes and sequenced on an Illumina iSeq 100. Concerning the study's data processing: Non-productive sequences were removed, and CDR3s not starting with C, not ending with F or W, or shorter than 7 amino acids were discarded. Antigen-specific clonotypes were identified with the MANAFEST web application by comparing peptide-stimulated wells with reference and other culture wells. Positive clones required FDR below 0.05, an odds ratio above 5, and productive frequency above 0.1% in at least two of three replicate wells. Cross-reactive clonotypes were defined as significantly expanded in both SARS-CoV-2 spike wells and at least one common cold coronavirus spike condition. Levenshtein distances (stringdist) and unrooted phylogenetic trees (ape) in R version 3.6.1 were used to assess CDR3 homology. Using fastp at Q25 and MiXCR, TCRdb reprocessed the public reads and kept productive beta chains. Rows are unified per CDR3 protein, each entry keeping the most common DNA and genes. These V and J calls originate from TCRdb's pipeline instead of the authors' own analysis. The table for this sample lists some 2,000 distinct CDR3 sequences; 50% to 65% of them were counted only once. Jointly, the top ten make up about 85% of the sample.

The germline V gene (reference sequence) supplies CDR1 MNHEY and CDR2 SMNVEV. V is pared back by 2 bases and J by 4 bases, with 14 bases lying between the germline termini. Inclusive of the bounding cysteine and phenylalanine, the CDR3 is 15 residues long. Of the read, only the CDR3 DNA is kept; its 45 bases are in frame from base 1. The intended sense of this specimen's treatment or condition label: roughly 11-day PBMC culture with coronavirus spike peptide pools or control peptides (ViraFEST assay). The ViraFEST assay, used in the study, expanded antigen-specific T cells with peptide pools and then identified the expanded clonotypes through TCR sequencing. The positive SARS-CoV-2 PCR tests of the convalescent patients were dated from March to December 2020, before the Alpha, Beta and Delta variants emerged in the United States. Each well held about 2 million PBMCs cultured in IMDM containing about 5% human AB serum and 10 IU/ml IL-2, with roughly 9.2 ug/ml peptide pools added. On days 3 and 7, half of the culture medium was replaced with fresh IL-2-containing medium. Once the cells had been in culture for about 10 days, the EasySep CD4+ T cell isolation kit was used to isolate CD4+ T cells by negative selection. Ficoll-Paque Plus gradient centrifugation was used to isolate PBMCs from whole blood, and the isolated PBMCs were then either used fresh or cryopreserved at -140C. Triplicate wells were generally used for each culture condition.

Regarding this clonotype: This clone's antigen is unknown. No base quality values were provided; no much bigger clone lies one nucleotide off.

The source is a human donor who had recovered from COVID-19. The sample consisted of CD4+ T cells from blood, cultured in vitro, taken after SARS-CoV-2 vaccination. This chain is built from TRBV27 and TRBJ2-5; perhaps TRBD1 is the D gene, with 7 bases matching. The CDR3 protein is CASSLQAGGSETQYF. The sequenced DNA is TGTGCCAGCAGTTTACAGGCAGGGGGGTCAGAGACCCAGTACTTC.